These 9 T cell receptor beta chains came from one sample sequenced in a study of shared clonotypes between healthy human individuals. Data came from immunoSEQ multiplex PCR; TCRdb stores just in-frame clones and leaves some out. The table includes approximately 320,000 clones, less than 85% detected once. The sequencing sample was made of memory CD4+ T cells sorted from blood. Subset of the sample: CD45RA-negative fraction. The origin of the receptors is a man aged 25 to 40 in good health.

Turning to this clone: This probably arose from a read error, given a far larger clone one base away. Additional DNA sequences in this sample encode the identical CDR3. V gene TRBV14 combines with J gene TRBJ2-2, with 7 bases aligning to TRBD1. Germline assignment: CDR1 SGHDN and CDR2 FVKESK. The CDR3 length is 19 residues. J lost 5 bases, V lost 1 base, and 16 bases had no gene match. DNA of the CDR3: TGTGCCAGCAGCCAAGGGACAGGTCTTAGGCCATTGCCTACCGGGGAGCTGTTTTTT. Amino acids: CASSQGTGLRPLPTGELFF.

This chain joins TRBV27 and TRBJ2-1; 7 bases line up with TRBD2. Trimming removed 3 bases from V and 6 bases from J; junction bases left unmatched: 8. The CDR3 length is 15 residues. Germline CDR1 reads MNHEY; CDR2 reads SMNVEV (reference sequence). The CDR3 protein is CASSLGGSVGNEQFF. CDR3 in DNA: TGTGCCAGCAGTTTGGGCGGGAGTGTGGGCAATGAGCAGTTCTTC.

Here the CDR3 reads CASSALTANTYEQYF. The CDR3 DNA sequence: TGTGCCAGCAGCGCCCTGACAGCGAATACCTACGAGCAGTACTTC. V and J are TRBV6-1 and TRBJ2-7; a weak D match, TRBD1 (5 bases). The CDR3 extends over 15 amino acids. Germline assignment: CDR1 MNHNS and CDR2 SASEGT. Trimming removed 6 bases from V and 2 bases from J, with 17 bases in between.

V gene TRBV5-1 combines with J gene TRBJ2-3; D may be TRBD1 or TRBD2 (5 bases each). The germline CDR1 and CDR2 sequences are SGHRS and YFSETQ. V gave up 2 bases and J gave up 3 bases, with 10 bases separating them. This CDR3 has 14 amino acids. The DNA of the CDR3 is TGCGCCAGCAGCTTTGGGGACGGGACAGATACGCAGTATTTT. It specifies CASSFGDGTDTQYF.

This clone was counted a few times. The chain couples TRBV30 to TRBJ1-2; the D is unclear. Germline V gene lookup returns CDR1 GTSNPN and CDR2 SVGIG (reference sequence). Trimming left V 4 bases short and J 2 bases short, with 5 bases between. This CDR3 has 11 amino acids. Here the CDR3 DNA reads TGTGCCTGGAAACAGAACTATGGCTACACCTTC. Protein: CAWKQNYGYTF.

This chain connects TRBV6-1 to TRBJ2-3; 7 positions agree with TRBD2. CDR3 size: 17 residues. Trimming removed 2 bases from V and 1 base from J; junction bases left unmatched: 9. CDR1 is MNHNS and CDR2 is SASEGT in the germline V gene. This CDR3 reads CASSEIPPAGRTDTQYF. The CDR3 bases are TGTGCCAGCAGTGAAATCCCCCCAGCGGGGCGCACAGATACGCAGTATTTT.

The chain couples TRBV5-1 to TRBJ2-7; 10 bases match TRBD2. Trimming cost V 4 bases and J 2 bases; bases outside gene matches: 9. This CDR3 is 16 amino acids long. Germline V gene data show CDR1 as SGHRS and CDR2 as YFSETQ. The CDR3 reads CASSITGTSVPYEQYF. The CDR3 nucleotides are TGCGCCAGCAGCATCACCGGGACTAGCGTACCCTACGAGCAGTACTTC.

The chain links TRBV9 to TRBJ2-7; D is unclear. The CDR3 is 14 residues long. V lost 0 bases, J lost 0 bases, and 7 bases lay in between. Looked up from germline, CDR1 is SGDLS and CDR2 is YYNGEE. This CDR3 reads CASSVGPSSYEQYF. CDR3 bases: TGTGCCAGCAGCGTAGGACCGAGCTCCTACGAGCAGTACTTC.

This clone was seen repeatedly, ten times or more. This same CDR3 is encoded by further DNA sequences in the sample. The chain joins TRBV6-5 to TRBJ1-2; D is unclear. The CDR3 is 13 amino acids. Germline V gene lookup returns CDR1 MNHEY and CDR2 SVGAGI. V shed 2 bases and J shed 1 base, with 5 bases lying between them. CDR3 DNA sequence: TGTGCCAGCAGTTACAGGGATAACTATGGCTACACCTTC. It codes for CASSYRDNYGYTF.